Listed below are T cell receptor beta chains from one sample, sequenced in a study of cytomegalovirus exposure and HLA in healthy donors. Clones were read by immunoSEQ multiplex PCR, and TCRdb kept only the in-frame ones, dropping some. The data show 150,000 or so clones, and the top ten clones hold around 1.7%. The source material was PBMCs. Receptors were obtained from a woman in her fifties or sixties in good health and CMV-seronegative. Both conserved end residues are part of each CDR3. Each record gives: J gene, V gene, clone size, D gene, CDR3 DNA, CDR3 protein. D genes are given only for firm matches. A clone size is listed for some rows: how often the clone was seen (once, few, many), or a class if it is expanded.

TRBJ2-2	TRBV4-2	NA	TRBD2	TGTGCCAGCAGCCTACGGGGGCGGGAGGGGTCCGGGGAGCTGTTTTTT	CASSLRGREGSGELFF
TRBJ2-1	TRBV6-5	NA	NA	TGTGCCAGCAAGAACAGCTTCGATGAGCAGTTCTTC	CASKNSFDEQFF
TRBJ2-1	TRBV19	NA	NA	TGTGCCAGTAGTAGGGGGGACGGATACAATGAGCAGTTCTTC	CASSRGDGYNEQFF
TRBJ1-1	TRBV18	NA	TRBD1	TGTGCCAGCTCACCATGGGGACAGGGTGACACTGAAGCTTTCTTT	CASSPWGQGDTEAFF
TRBJ1-2	TRBV28	NA	NA	TGTGCCAGCAGTTTTAATACCCAGGACTATGGCTACACCTTC	CASSFNTQDYGYTF
TRBJ2-5	TRBV7-9	NA	TRBD2	TGTGCCAGCTCGAAAAGCGGGGGGAGCGAAGAGACCCAGTACTTC	CASSKSGGSEETQYF
TRBJ1-2	TRBV7-9	NA	NA	TGTGCCAGCAGCCCGCCGCGGGAGGTAGGAGCGGTCGGTGGCTACACCTTC	CASSPPREVGAVGGYTF
TRBJ1-3	TRBV4-2	NA	NA	TGTGCCAGCAGCCAAGCCCTCTCTGGAAACACCATATATTTT	CASSQALSGNTIYF
TRBJ2-5	TRBV6-5	NA	NA	TGTGCCAGCAGCCCGGGGGGCCCGGAGACCCAGTACTTC	CASSPGGPETQYF
TRBJ1-5	TRBV2	NA	NA	TGTGCCAGCAGTGAACGGTCAGGTCGGTTGCAGCCCCAGCATTTT	CASSERSGRLQPQHF
TRBJ2-7	TRBV6-5	NA	TRBD1	TGTGCCAGCAGTTACTCCGGGACAGGGGCGGACGAGCAGTACTTC	CASSYSGTGADEQYF
TRBJ1-1	TRBV2	NA	TRBD1	TGTGCCAGATCTCCGCCAGGGGGAGACACTGAAGCTTTCTTT	CARSPPGGDTEAFF
TRBJ1-5	TRBV10-3	NA	TRBD1	TGTGCCATCAGTGCAGGGGGTGGTCAGCCCCAGCATTTT	CAISAGGGQPQHF
TRBJ2-7	TRBV6-5	NA	TRBD2	TGTGCCAGCAGTTACTCTAGCGGGGGTTACTACGAGCAGTACTTC	CASSYSSGGYYEQYF
TRBJ2-7	TRBV6-1	NA	NA	TGTGCCAGCAGTCAAATGGGGGGAAGCTACGAGCAGTACTTC	CASSQMGGSYEQYF
TRBJ2-2	TRBV14	NA	NA	TGTGCCAGCAGCCAAGGTAGCCGTGCCACCGGGGAGCTGTTTTTT	CASSQGSRATGELFF
TRBJ1-1	TRBV5-4	NA	NA	TGTGCCAGCAGCTTGGGTTCCTCTCGGGGGACTGAAGCTTTCTTT	CASSLGSSRGTEAFF
TRBJ1-2	TRBV30	NA	NA	TGTGCCTGGAGTTTACAGGGACCGAACTATGGCTACACCTTC	CAWSLQGPNYGYTF
TRBJ2-5	TRBV4-3	NA	TRBD1	TGCGCCAGCAGCCAAGAGGGACAGCGGGAGACCCAGTACTTC	CASSQEGQRETQYF
TRBJ1-5	TRBV7-8	NA	NA	TGTGCCAGCAGCTTAGCGCAGGGGAGCAATCAGCCCCAGCATTTT	CASSLAQGSNQPQHF
TRBJ2-7	TRBV9	NA	TRBD1	TGTGCCAGCAGCGCAGACAGGGTGGCACCCTACGAGCAGTACTTC	CASSADRVAPYEQYF
TRBJ1-2	TRBV30	NA	NA	TGTGCCGGGCGGACGGGAGGGGAACGCGGCTACACCTTC	CAGRTGGERGYTF
TRBJ2-3	TRBV13	NA	NA	TGTGCCAGCAGCCTCCCGACGCGGGGCACAGATACGCAGTATTTT	CASSLPTRGTDTQYF
TRBJ1-2	TRBV9	NA	NA	TGTGCCAGCAGCGTAGGGACTCCCCAGGAGCCCTATGGCTACACCTTC	CASSVGTPQEPYGYTF
TRBJ1-6	TRBV18	NA	NA	TGTGCCAGCTCACCACGGGACACGAATAATTCACCCCTCCACTTT	CASSPRDTNNSPLHF
TRBJ1-2	TRBV12-2	NA	NA	TGTGCAAGTCGCTTAGCGCCCAGGACAGTTACTCATGGCTACACCTTC	CASRLAPRTVTHGYTF
TRBJ2-2	TRBV6-5	NA	NA	TGTGCCAGCAGTGTTCATCCCACCGGGGAGCTGTTTTTT	CASSVHPTGELFF
TRBJ2-5	TRBV4-1	NA	NA	TGCGCCAGCAGCTCACAGGGAGGGAAGACCCAGTACTTC	CASSSQGGKTQYF
TRBJ2-7	TRBV2	NA	NA	TGTGCCAGCAGAAGCGGCCCCTCCTACGAGCAGTACTTC	CASRSGPSYEQYF
TRBJ1-2	TRBV28	NA	TRBD1	TGTGCCAGCAGTGTCTCTTGGACAGGGCTGGGCTATGGCTACACCTTC	CASSVSWTGLGYGYTF
TRBJ1-1	TRBV30	NA	TRBD1	TGCGCCTGGAGTCAACTCGACAGGGGTGATACTGAAGCTTTCTTT	CAWSQLDRGDTEAFF
TRBJ2-7	TRBV14	NA	NA	TGTGCCAGCAGCCAAGACTACGGCTACGAGCAGTACTTC	CASSQDYGYEQYF
TRBJ2-5	TRBV30	NA	NA	TGTGCCCAGGGCAGGTTGCCCCCAAGGGAGACCCAGTACTTC	CAQGRLPPRETQYF
TRBJ1-3	TRBV28	NA	TRBD1	TGTGCCAGCAGTTTAGGAGGGGGCGGTGGAAACACCATATATTTT	CASSLGGGGGNTIYF
TRBJ2-2	TRBV29-1	NA	NA	TGCAGCGGAGGAGGAACTGGGGAGCTGTTTTTT	CSGGGTGELFF
TRBJ2-1	TRBV9	NA	NA	TGTGCCAGCACCCCGATTGGGGAGTACAATGAGCAGTTCTTC	CASTPIGEYNEQFF
TRBJ2-5	TRBV5-1	NA	NA	TGCGCCAGCAGCTTGTCGGACCAAGAGACCCAGTACTTC	CASSLSDQETQYF
TRBJ2-7	TRBV6-5	medium-sized	NA	TGTGCCACAGGGGAGGGGACCTACGAGCAGTACTTC	CATGEGTYEQYF
TRBJ2-7	TRBV27	NA	TRBD1	TGTGCCAGCAGTCCCGGGACAGGGGACTCCTACGAGCAGTACTTC	CASSPGTGDSYEQYF
TRBJ2-1	TRBV7-3	NA	NA	TGTGCCAGCAGCTTATCGGGTGAGCAGTTCTTC	CASSLSGEQFF
TRBJ1-3	TRBV28	NA	NA	TGTGCGGCAGCAGGGGCTGGAAACACCATATATTTT	CAAAGAGNTIYF
TRBJ2-3	TRBV9	NA	TRBD1	TGTGCCAGCAGCTCCCGAGTACCGGGACAGGGAGCAGATACGCAGTATTTT	CASSSRVPGQGADTQYF
TRBJ1-1	TRBV27	NA	NA	TGTGCCAGGTCCGTTGACTTGAACACTGAAGCTTTCTTT	CARSVDLNTEAFF